This T cell receptor (beta chain) was documented in a study of a mutant IDH1 vaccine in newly diagnosed glioma. Notes on this clone: Its antigen is not identified.

The time point is: week 35, safety follow-up. Each vaccine dose was 300 ug of mutant IDH1 20-mer peptide, with topical imiquimod. J was trimmed by 6 bases and V by 1 base; bases with no gene match: 6. The CDR3 covers 14 residues. CDR1 is SGHNT and CDR2 is YYREEE in the germline V gene (reference sequence). The method was immunoSEQ multiplex PCR; TCRdb's version includes in-frame clones alone and lacks a portion of them. The sample lists 26,000 or so clones, roughly 83% occurring once. This specimen consisted of PBMCs, obtained from a glioma patient whose treatment included an IDH1 peptide vaccine. The rearrangement links TRBV5-4 to TRBJ1-2; 7 nucleotides align to TRBD1. The clonotype comes from a man aged 30 to 45 with glioma. The CDR3 DNA reads TGTGCCAGCAGCTTGCGCGACAGGGTGAATGGCTACACCTTC. Residues: CASSLRDRVNGYTF.